What follows is one T cell receptor beta chain and its context. This receptor's antigen is unknown. Base quality data are lacking; no much larger clone is found one base away. This entry is derived from a study of blood T cell repertoires in COVID-19 (dated by TCRdb to 2020 to 2021). Turning to the overall study: Samples covering the acute and convalescent phases of COVID-19 were provided by collaborators in the United States, Italy and Spain. The prospective study material was composed of cDNA or gDNA derived from T cells, B-cell-depleted T cells, or PBMCs. The dataset comprised deeply sampled blood TCRbeta repertoires from subjects exposed to, actively infected with, or recovered from COVID-19. A freely available public database, intended as a resource for researchers studying the immune response to SARS-CoV-2, is where the repertoires were released. The samples were drawn from the first 160 participants of the ongoing ImmuneRACE study and from under 1,500 subjects provided by 6 global collaborators. A de-identified subject ID, COVID-19 status, age in years and sex were almost always included in the sample metadata. HLA class I and class II types, where available, came from metadata supplied by the sample provider rather than from assay-based typing.

In the prospective study, participants were about 18 to 95 years old, resided in approximately 22 geographic areas of the United States, and were enrolled through a virtual design. Cohort assignment in the prospective study relied on participant-reported clinical history from a screening survey and a study questionnaire. Recovered participants in ImmuneRACE Cohort 3 were defined by two consecutive negative NP/OP PCR tests, clearance by a healthcare professional, or resolution of symptoms. Each participant in the prospective study had whole blood, serum and a nasopharyngeal or oropharyngeal swab collected by mobile phlebotomists. Participants in the prospective study had the option to provide additional blood draws and questionnaires over a roughly 2-month period. Prospective study blood samples were shipped either frozen or at room temperature before DNA extraction. TCRbeta CDR3 regions were amplified from genomic DNA by means of the immunoSEQ Assay, a bias-controlled multiplex PCR. The original methods were these. Nucleated cell counts per sample were estimated from amplification of reference gene primers within the assay. To quantify the absolute abundance of each unique TCRbeta CDR3 rearrangement, sequence reads were collapsed and filtered. For each sample, productive Simpson clonality was calculated by taking the square root of Simpson's diversity index across productive rearrangements. Entries here come from immuneACCESS through TCRdb and include only in-frame sequences with V and J called. Some clones fail to appear in such tables; in the studies checked, an unresolved V gene covers under half of the shortfall, and the cause of the remainder is unknown. V and J calls and clone size are given by that table; D and trimming were obtained from the DNA. The sample table holds over 400,000 clones, of which about 88% were seen once. The ten largest account for approximately 8.3% of the sample.

The CDR3 contains 15 residues, cysteine and phenylalanine counted. Just the 45-base CDR3 DNA is kept, in frame starting at base 1. Ends trimmed: V by 5 bases, J by 3 bases; bases unmatched to a gene: 8. CDR1 SGHTA and CDR2 FQGNSA were looked up in the germline V gene. General conclusions and limits of the study: How much clinical and demographic metadata was included differed by source and by participant, and the metadata was provided uncurated.

The V gene is TRBV7-2 and the J gene is TRBJ1-1; 8 junctional bases match TRBD1. The clonotype was recovered from a woman aged 60-70 years who had recovered from COVID-19. The sequenced sample consisted of PBMCs or T cells enriched from blood (not recorded which). At the DNA level, the sequence is TGTGCCAGCAGCCCACTACAGGGGGGGTACACTGAAGCTTTCTTT. Its amino acids are CASSPLQGGYTEAFF.